This record covers a single T cell receptor (beta chain). Assay used: immunoSEQ multiplex PCR; TCRdb lists only in-frame clones, some missing. The sample records 1,500,000 or so clones, roughly 96% being singletons. CD45RA+ naive and CD45RA-negative memory subsets were separated from CD4+ cells. The entry originates in a study of shared clonotypes between healthy human individuals. Material: naive CD4+ T cells sorted from blood. Regarding subset: CD45RA+ positively selected. The receptor's source is a man aged 25 to 40 in good health.

CDR3 loop: CASSLVSGARTGELFF. The CDR3 coding sequence is TGTGCCAGCAGCTTAGTGTCGGGGGCTAGGACCGGGGAGCTGTTTTTT. This chain links TRBV7-9 with TRBJ2-2, with D possibly being TRBD1 or TRBD2 (6 bases each). The V gene's germline CDR1 is SEHNR and CDR2 FQNEAQ (reference sequence). This CDR3 has 16 amino acids. V lost 1 base and J lost 5, with 14 bases in between.